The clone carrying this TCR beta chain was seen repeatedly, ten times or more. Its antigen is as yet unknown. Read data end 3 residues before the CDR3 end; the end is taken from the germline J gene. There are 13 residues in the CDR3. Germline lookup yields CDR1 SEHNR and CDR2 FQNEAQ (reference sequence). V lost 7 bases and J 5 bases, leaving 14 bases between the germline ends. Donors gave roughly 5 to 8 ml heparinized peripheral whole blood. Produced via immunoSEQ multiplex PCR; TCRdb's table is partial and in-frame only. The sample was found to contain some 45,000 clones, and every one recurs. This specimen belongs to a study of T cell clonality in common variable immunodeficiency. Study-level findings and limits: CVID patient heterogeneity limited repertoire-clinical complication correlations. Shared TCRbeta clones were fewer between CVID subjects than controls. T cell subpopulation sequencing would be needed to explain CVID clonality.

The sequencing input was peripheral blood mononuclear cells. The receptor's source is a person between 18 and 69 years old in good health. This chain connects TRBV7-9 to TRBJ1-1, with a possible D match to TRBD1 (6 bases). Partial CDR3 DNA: TGTGCCAGCACCAGTTTACAGGGAACTGAA. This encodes CASTSLQGTE. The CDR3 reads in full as CASTSLQGTEAFF.